This TCR beta chain originates from a study of regulatory T cells in long-lasting Graves disease. Whole-study findings and limits: Thyroid tissue went unstudied; only peripheral blood was examined. Newly diagnosed Graves' patients had higher TCR diversity than persistent ones.

Time point given: newly diagnosed GD, antithyroid drugs for less than 3 months. Making the TCR library involved RNA that had been extracted from PBMCs. Germline CDR1 and CDR2: MNHNS and SASEGT. The CDR3 consists of 15 residues. The ends lost 4 bases at V and 2 bases at J; junction bases unmatched: 6. CDR3 regions were amplified by Arm-PCR using iRepertoire HTBI primers to build TCR beta libraries. TCRdb reprocessed the multiplex PCR reads via MiXCR and lists one record per CDR3 protein. This table holds roughly 610,000 distinct CDR3 sequences, 16% found once. A note on this clonotype: What it recognizes is unknown.

These data were likewise used in another study, on T cells in Graves' hyperthyroidism and ophthalmopathy.

Source: peripheral blood mononuclear cells (PBMCs), taken at new diagnosis, from a patient treated with antithyroid drugs. The chain recombines TRBV6-1 with TRBJ2-3, with 7 bases identical to TRBD2. The receptor was derived from a woman in her 30s with Graves disease. Written as DNA, the CDR3 is TGTGCCAGCAGTGGAGACGGGAGGACCACAGATACGCAGTATTTT. It translates to CASSGDGRTTDTQYF.